These 31 T cell receptor beta chains were sequenced from one sample in a study of vaccination and CD4 T cells after COVID-19 (dated by TCRdb to between 2022 and 2023). The treatment or condition label for this specimen denotes: roughly ten-day PBMC culture with coronavirus spike peptide pools or control peptides (ViraFEST assay). The library was obtained by PCR. Sequencing was carried out with an Illumina iSeq 100. DNA from cultured CD4+ T cells underwent TCR sequencing with the Oncomine TCR Beta short-read assay at the Johns Hopkins FTIC core. TCRdb applied fastp at Q25 and MiXCR to the public reads, then kept only in-frame beta chains. For every CDR3 protein sequence, its rows merge into one entry that carries the most common genes and DNA. The sample table lists tens of thousands of distinct CDR3 sequences, 67% of them with a count of one. The ten largest clones represent roughly 17% of the sample.

These TCRs are of unknown antigen specificity. The specimen comprised CD4+ T cells from blood, cultured in vitro, sampled after SARS-CoV-2 vaccination. Receptor source: a human donor who received a COVID-19 vaccine.

This clonotype was recorded a few times. The chain couples TRBV20-1 to TRBJ1-3; D is undetermined. The V and J ends lost 0 bases and 0 bases respectively, with 12 bases between them. The V gene's germline CDR1 is DFQATT and CDR2 SNEGSKA (reference sequence). The CDR3 runs to 16 residues. The CDR3, as DNA: TGCAGTGCTAGAGATCGACGTAGCCTCTCTGGAAACACCATATATTTT. This gives the protein CSARDRRSLSGNTIYF.

The chain combines TRBV10-3 with TRBJ2-5, with 10 nucleotides matching TRBD2. Germline V gene lookup returns CDR1 ENHRY and CDR2 SYGVKD. V shed 0 bases and J 5 bases; nucleotides not matched to a gene: 6. The CDR3 totals 16 residues. In DNA form, the CDR3 reads TGTGCCATCAGTGAGTCCGGACTAGCGGCCCTGGAGACCCAGTACTTC. Its protein product is CAISESGLAALETQYF.

J is TRBJ2-1 and V is TRBV20-1; D remains ambiguous. Trimming removed 4 bases at V and 4 bases at J, with 20 bases between. Germline assignment: CDR1 DFQATT and CDR2 SNEGSKA (reference sequence). This CDR3 contains 16 residues. In DNA form, the CDR3 reads TGCAGTGCTACTGCGCACTACCTCCGACTTTACAATGAGCAGTTCTTC. Its protein is CSATAHYLRLYNEQFF.

The chain is built from TRBV5-1 and TRBJ1-6, with no clear D. The CDR3 sequence is 16 residues long. The germline V gene has CDR1 SGHRS and CDR2 YFSETQ. V lost 0 bases to trimming and J lost 0 bases, with 7 bases between them. CDR3 sequence: CASSLEQHSYNSPLHF. The DNA for the CDR3 is TGCGCCAGCAGCTTGGAACAGCACTCCTATAATTCACCCCTCCACTTT. The variable domain in full, completed from reference TRBV5-1 and TRBJ1-6, reads KAGVTQTPRYLIKTRGQQVTLSCSPISGHRSVSWYQQTPGQGLQFLFEYFSETQRNKGNFPGRFSGRQFSNSRSEMNVSTLELGDSALYLCASSLEQHSYNSPLHFGNGTRLTVT.

The chain employs TRBV10-3 and TRBJ1-2, with 7 bases matching TRBD1. This CDR3 has 14 amino acids. Germline CDR1 is ENHRY and CDR2 is SYGVKD. Losses at the gene ends were 8 bases for V and 0 bases for J; bases not matched to a gene: 6. CDR3 protein: CAILDGTANYGYTF. The CDR3 DNA reads as TGTGCCATCCTTGATGGGACAGCTAACTATGGCTACACCTTC.

The gene calls are TRBV7-9 and TRBJ1-1; no firm D call. V dropped 1 base and J dropped 0 bases, with 6 bases sitting between them. Germline V gene lookup returns CDR1 SEHNR and CDR2 FQNEAQ (reference sequence). The CDR3 runs to 14 residues. The CDR3, as DNA: TGTGCCAGCAGCTTAGGTCAAGTGAACACTGAAGCTTTCTTT. This translates into CASSLGQVNTEAFF. The full variable domain, completed using reference TRBV7-9 and TRBJ1-1, is DTGVSQNPRHKITKRGQNVTFRCDPISEHNRLYWYRQTLGQGPEFLTYFQNEAQLEKSRLLSDRFSAERPKGSFSTLEIQRTEQGDSAMYLCASSLGQVNTEAFFGQGTRLTVV.

This chain links TRBV20-1 with TRBJ2-7; perhaps TRBD2 as D (6 bases). Germline CDR1 and CDR2: DFQATT and SNEGSKA (reference sequence). The CDR3 is 15 residues long. Trimming took 2 bases from V and 1 from J, leaving 15 bases between them. CDR3 sequence reads: CSARSGLTLSYEQYF. CDR3 nucleotides: TGCAGTGCTAGATCGGGACTGACCCTTTCCTACGAGCAGTACTTC.

This clonotype turned up a few times. The V and J genes are TRBV4-1 and TRBJ2-3; 7 nucleotides agree with TRBD2. The CDR3 extends over 18 amino acids. Trimming cost V 1 base and J 1 base; bases outside gene matches: 11. Germline CDR1 reads MGHRA; CDR2 reads YSYEKL. The DNA for the CDR3 is TGCGCCAGCAGCCAAGCACTCCCGCGGGGGAACGGCACAGATACGCAGTATTTT. Translating gives CASSQALPRGNGTDTQYF.

This clonotype has just one count. The chain combines TRBV12-3 or TRBV12-4 with TRBJ1-2, with 9 bases lining up with TRBD1. CDR3 length: 15 amino acids. V lost 6 bases, J lost 3 bases, and 8 bases stayed unmatched. This CDR3 reads CASSFGQGQDYGYTF. DNA of the CDR3: TGTGCCAGCAGCTTCGGACAGGGGCAGGACTATGGCTACACCTTC.

This clonotype was counted once. The V and J genes are TRBV20-1 and TRBJ2-1; maybe TRBD1 (5 bases). Trimming stripped 3 bases from V and 6 bases from J, with 21 bases between. The CDR3 sequence is 16 residues long. The germline gives CDR1 DFQATT, CDR2 SNEGSKA (reference sequence). In DNA form, the CDR3 reads TGCAGTGCTAGTGCCGACTCGCTTTGGGGCAGCAATGAGCAGTTCTTC. Translation: CSASADSLWGSNEQFF.

V usage is TRBV30 and J usage is TRBJ1-1; a possible D gene is TRBD1 (5 bases). Trimming took 1 base from V and 5 from J, leaving 11 bases between them. Germline lookup yields CDR1 GTSNPN and CDR2 SVGIG (reference sequence). This CDR3 is built from 13 residues. The CDR3: CAWSAGLTTEAFF. DNA for the CDR3: TGTGCCTGGAGTGCAGGGTTGACAACTGAAGCTTTCTTT.

This sequence joins TRBV27 and TRBJ1-6; TRBD1 might be the D (5 bases). V was pared by 3 bases and J by 8 bases, with 11 bases between. The CDR3 has 14 amino acids. CDR1 and CDR2 from the germline V gene are MNHEY and SMNVEV (reference sequence). DNA of the CDR3: TGTGCCAGCAGTTTGGGCAGAGGGGATTCACCCCTCCACTTT. It codes for CASSLGRGDSPLHF.

V usage is TRBV24-1 and J usage is TRBJ1-2; 10 bases align to TRBD1. The length of the CDR3 is 15 residues. From germline, CDR1 is KGHDR and CDR2 SFDVKD. J was trimmed by 4 bases and V by 2 bases; bases with no gene match: 3. The CDR3 DNA follows: TGTGCCACCAGTGATTCCGGGACAGGGGCCTATGGCTACACCTTC. This encodes CATSDSGTGAYGYTF.

There are a few counts of this clonotype. The V and J genes are TRBV20-1 and TRBJ2-3; weak D call: TRBD2 (5 bases). Germline CDR1 DFQATT, CDR2 SNEGSKA (reference sequence). This CDR3 has 14 residues. V was pared by 3 bases and J by 2 bases, with 12 bases between. CDR3: CSASEGRATDTQYF. CDR3 in DNA: TGCAGTGCTAGCGAGGGCCGGGCCACAGATACGCAGTATTTT.

This clonotype has more than one count but fewer than ten. This chain joins TRBV20-1 and TRBJ1-1, with D maybe TRBD1 (5 bases). Germline values: CDR1 DFQATT, CDR2 SNEGSKA (reference sequence). Trimming took off 6 bases at V and 0 bases at J, with 14 bases between the two ends. The CDR3 consists of 14 residues. The CDR3 is CSATVGGLNTEAFF. DNA of the CDR3: TGCAGTGCCACCGTGGGGGGATTGAACACTGAAGCTTTCTTT.

The chain links TRBV24-1 to TRBJ2-2; 9 positions match TRBD1. V gave up 8 bases and J gave up 5 bases; unmatched junction bases: 2. Germline V gene sequence: CDR1 KGHDR, CDR2 SFDVKD. The CDR3 runs 13 residues. The CDR3 protein is CATNRGRTGELFF. CDR3 sequence (DNA): TGTGCCACCAACAGGGGGCGAACCGGGGAGCTGTTTTTT.

V usage is TRBV24-1 and J usage is TRBJ2-3; 11 bases align to TRBD2. V lost 0 bases, J lost 2 bases, and 6 bases stayed unmatched. Germline values: CDR1 KGHDR, CDR2 SFDVKD. The CDR3 covers 18 residues. The CDR3 bases are TGTGCCACCAGTGATTTGCCTACTAGCGGGGGATACACAGATACGCAGTATTTT. As protein: CATSDLPTSGGYTDTQYF.

The chain joins TRBV19 to TRBJ1-2; the D is unclear. The germline V gene has CDR1 LNHDA and CDR2 SQIVND (reference sequence). The CDR3 sequence is 10 residues long. The V end lost 5 bases, the J end lost 8 bases, and 6 bases lay between the germline ends. CDR3 bases: TGTGCCAGTAGTTCGCAGGGCTACACCTTC. Translated, it gives CASSSQGYTF. Filled out from reference TRBV19 and TRBJ1-2, the complete variable domain reads DGGITQSPKYLFRKEGQNVTLSCEQNLNHDAMYWYRQDPGQGLRLIYYSQIVNDFQKGDIAEGYSVSREKKESFPLTVTSAQKNPTAFYLCASSSQGYTFGSGTRLTVV.

The chain joins TRBV5-1 to TRBJ2-5; possibly TRBD1 or TRBD2 for D (5 bases each). Germline CDR1 SGHRS, CDR2 YFSETQ. V was cut by 0 bases and J by 5 bases, with 17 bases left in between. The CDR3 consists of 16 residues. CDR3 sequence reads: CASSLVAGRGTETQYF. In DNA, the CDR3 is TGCGCCAGCAGCTTGGTGGCCGGGCGAGGGACGGAGACCCAGTACTTC. The whole variable domain, filled in from reference TRBV5-1 and TRBJ2-5, reads KAGVTQTPRYLIKTRGQQVTLSCSPISGHRSVSWYQQTPGQGLQFLFEYFSETQRNKGNFPGRFSGRQFSNSRSEMNVSTLELGDSALYLCASSLVAGRGTETQYFGPGTRLLVL.

The chain is built from TRBV24-1 and TRBJ2-3; D remains unclear. Between the trimmed V and J ends, which lost 4 bases and 2 bases, there was a span of 9 bases. The CDR3 sequence is 14 residues long. CDR1 is KGHDR and CDR2 is SFDVKD in the germline V gene. CDR3 nucleotides: TGTGCCACCAGTGAAGCATGGTACACAGATACGCAGTATTTT. Residues: CATSEAWYTDTQYF.

The V and J genes are TRBV2 and TRBJ2-3; 12 bases agree with TRBD2. Looked up from germline, CDR1 is SNHLY and CDR2 is FYNNEI. The CDR3 totals 16 residues. After removal of 6 bases from V and 6 bases from J, the junction contained 10 bases not matched to a gene. The DNA for the CDR3 is TGTGCCAGCAGCTCCTCCCTAGCGGGGGGGTCGGATACGCAGTATTTT. This translates into CASSSSLAGGSDTQYF.

This clonotype was seen a handful of times. The chain carries TRBV19 and TRBJ1-1; possibly TRBD1 for D (5 bases). The germline V gene has CDR1 LNHDA and CDR2 SQIVND (reference sequence). V was cut by 6 bases and J by 1 base, with 12 bases left in between. This CDR3 is built from 14 residues. The CDR3 loop reads CASSFPTENTEAFF. For the CDR3, the DNA is TGTGCCAGTAGCTTTCCGACAGAGAACACTGAAGCTTTCTTT. Full variable domain (missing parts from reference TRBV19 and TRBJ1-1): DGGITQSPKYLFRKEGQNVTLSCEQNLNHDAMYWYRQDPGQGLRLIYYSQIVNDFQKGDIAEGYSVSREKKESFPLTVTSAQKNPTAFYLCASSFPTENTEAFFGQGTRLTVV.

This chain links TRBV7-9 with TRBJ2-3; 9 nucleotides align to TRBD2. J gave up 4 bases and V 4 bases, and 9 bases lay outside the gene matches. This CDR3 has 16 residues. Germline CDR1 SEHNR, CDR2 FQNEAQ (reference sequence). The CDR3 DNA follows: TGTGCCAGCAGCTCATGGCTAGCGGGGCCTTCAGATACGCAGTATTTT. It codes for CASSSWLAGPSDTQYF. Complete variable domain (other parts from reference TRBV7-9 and TRBJ2-3): DTGVSQNPRHKITKRGQNVTFRCDPISEHNRLYWYRQTLGQGPEFLTYFQNEAQLEKSRLLSDRFSAERPKGSFSTLEIQRTEQGDSAMYLCASSSWLAGPSDTQYFGPGTRLTVL.

The chain has TRBV6-5 and TRBJ1-2; D gene ambiguous. The CDR3 covers 14 residues. CDR1 MNHEY and CDR2 SVGAGI come from the germline V gene. V shed 2 bases and J shed 0 bases, with 7 bases lying between them. As DNA, the CDR3 is TGTGCCAGCAGTTACCGTCATCCTAACTATGGCTACACCTTC. Translating it yields CASSYRHPNYGYTF.

The sample holds a few counts of this clonotype. This chain links TRBV12-3 or TRBV12-4 with TRBJ1-2; a weak D match, TRBD1 (5 bases). Trimming took off 3 bases at V and 4 bases at J, with 15 bases between the two ends. The CDR3 consists of 15 residues. Here the CDR3 reads CASSFEGALTYGYTF. The CDR3 region has the DNA TGTGCCAGCAGTTTTGAAGGGGCCCTAACCTATGGCTACACCTTC.

This chain connects TRBV7-5 to TRBJ2-3; the table's TRBD2 call for D was not verified on the DNA. TRBV7-5 is a documented pseudogene. The CDR3 is made up of 16 amino acids. CDR3 sequence (DNA): TGTATCTCTTCGGCTTTCGCGGGGTGGGGCACAGATACGCAGTATTTT. Translation: CISSAFAGWGTDTQYF.

This sequence joins TRBV12-3 or TRBV12-4 and TRBJ2-7; a weak D match, TRBD1 (5 bases). V lost 5 bases and J 3 bases, leaving 14 bases between the germline ends. This CDR3 is built from 14 residues. CDR3 protein: CASSLQGAYYEQYF. The CDR3 DNA is TGTGCCAGCAGTCTTCAAGGGGCCTACTACGAGCAGTACTTC.

The chain combines TRBV2 with TRBJ2-7; TRBD1 matches at 9 bases. V was pared by 11 bases and J by 7 bases, with 12 bases of the junction left unmatched. Germline-derived CDR1 and CDR2 are SNHLY and FYNNEI. This CDR3 has 13 amino acids. DNA for the CDR3: TGTGCCGCGGGGGCGACAGGGGGTGGGGAGCAGTACTTC. The encoded protein is CAAGATGGGEQYF.

In its sample, this clonotype was seen a few times. The genes are TRBV10-3 and TRBJ2-7; 9 bases agree with TRBD1. V dropped 2 bases and J dropped 6; count of bases not matched to a gene: 11. CDR3 length equals 16 residues. CDR1 and CDR2 (germline): ENHRY, SYGVKD. The CDR3 loop is CAISETPSGQGGEQYF. In DNA, the CDR3 is TGTGCCATCAGTGAGACGCCCTCGGGACAGGGAGGCGAGCAGTACTTC.

The V gene is TRBV18, the J gene TRBJ1-2, with a possible D match to TRBD1 (5 bases). Trimming stripped 3 bases from V and 8 bases from J, with 13 bases between. The CDR3 contains 13 residues. Germline V CDR1 and CDR2: KGHSH, LQKENI. This chain's CDR3 is CASSPQGLRGYTF. CDR3 coding DNA: TGTGCCAGCTCACCTCAGGGTCTCCGGGGCTACACCTTC.

V usage is TRBV20-1 and J usage is TRBJ1-5; a possible D gene is TRBD1 (5 bases). V lost 5 bases to trimming and J lost 1 base, with 12 bases between them. The CDR3 runs to 14 residues. The germline V gene encodes CDR1 DFQATT and CDR2 SNEGSKA (reference sequence). Written as DNA, the CDR3 is TGCAGTGCTCATAGGGGAGTCAGCAATCAGCCCCAGCATTTT. It translates to CSAHRGVSNQPQHF.